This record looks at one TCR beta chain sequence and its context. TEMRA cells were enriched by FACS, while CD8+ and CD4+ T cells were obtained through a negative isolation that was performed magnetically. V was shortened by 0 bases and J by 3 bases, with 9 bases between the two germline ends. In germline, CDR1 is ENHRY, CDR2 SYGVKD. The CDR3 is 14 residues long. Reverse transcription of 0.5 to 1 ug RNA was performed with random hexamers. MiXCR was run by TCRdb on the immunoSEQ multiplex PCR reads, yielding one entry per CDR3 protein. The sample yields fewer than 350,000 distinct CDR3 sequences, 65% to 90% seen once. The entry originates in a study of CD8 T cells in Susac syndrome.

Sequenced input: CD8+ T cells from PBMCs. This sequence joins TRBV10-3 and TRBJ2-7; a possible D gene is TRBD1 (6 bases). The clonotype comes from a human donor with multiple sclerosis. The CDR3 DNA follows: TGTGCCATCAGTGAGTCGGACAGCTACTACGAGCAGTACTTC. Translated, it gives CAISESDSYYEQYF.